The clone carrying this T cell receptor (beta chain) was detected only once. Its antigen is undetermined. The germline gives CDR1 SGHVS, CDR2 FQNEAQ. V was clipped by 0 bases and J by 1 base, with 12 bases between them. The CDR3 runs 16 residues. This record comes from a study of blood T cells in healthy people across ages. Study-level points and caveats: The study found TCR beta diversity correlated strongly with naive T cell percentage.

Healthy Caucasians from Russia aged roughly 6 to 95 served as donors. Combining a sample-barcoded 5' primer with a J-beta primer mix, a second PCR ran for about 7 to 11 cycles. TCRdb fed the 5' RACE reads into MiXCR, producing one record per CDR3 protein. Among roughly 860,000 distinct CDR3 sequences listed, 60% to 80% were seen once. This TCR was recovered from a man aged 25 to 45 in good health. Sequencing was carried out using blood. The chain recombines TRBV7-8 with TRBJ1-1; the D gene is possibly TRBD1 (6 bases). The CDR3 protein is CASSLAWGGSNTEAFF. In DNA form, the CDR3 reads TGTGCCAGCAGCTTAGCGTGGGGGGGCTCGAACACTGAAGCTTTCTTT.